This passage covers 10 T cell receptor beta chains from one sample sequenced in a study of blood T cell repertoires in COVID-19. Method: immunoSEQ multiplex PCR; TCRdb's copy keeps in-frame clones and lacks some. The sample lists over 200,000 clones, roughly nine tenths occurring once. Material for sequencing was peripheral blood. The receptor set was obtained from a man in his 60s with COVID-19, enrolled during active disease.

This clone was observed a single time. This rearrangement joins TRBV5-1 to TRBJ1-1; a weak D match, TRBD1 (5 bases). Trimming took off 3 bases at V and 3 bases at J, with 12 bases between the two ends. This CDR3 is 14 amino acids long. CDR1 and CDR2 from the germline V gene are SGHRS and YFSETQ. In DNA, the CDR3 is TGCGCCAGCAGCTACAGGACCGGTGACACTGAAGCTTTCTTT. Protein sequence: CASSYRTGDTEAFF.

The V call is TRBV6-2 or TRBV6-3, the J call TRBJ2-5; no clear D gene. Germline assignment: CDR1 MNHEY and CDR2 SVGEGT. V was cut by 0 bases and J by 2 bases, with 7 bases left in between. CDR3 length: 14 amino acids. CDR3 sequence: CASSYSLLQETQYF. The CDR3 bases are TGTGCCAGCAGTTACTCACTCCTGCAAGAGACCCAGTACTTC.

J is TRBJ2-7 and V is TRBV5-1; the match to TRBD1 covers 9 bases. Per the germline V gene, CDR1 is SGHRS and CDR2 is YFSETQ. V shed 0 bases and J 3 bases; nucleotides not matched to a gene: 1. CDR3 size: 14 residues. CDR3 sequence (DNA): TGCGCCAGCAGCTTGGGGGGACAGGGCTACGAGCAGTACTTC. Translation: CASSLGGQGYEQYF.

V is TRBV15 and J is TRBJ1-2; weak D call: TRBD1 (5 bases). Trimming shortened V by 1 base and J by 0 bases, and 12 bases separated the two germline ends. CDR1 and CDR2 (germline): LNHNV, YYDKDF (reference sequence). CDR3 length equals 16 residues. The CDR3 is CATSRGGQAANYGYTF. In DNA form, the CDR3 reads TGTGCCACCAGCAGAGGGGGCCAGGCCGCTAACTATGGCTACACCTTC.

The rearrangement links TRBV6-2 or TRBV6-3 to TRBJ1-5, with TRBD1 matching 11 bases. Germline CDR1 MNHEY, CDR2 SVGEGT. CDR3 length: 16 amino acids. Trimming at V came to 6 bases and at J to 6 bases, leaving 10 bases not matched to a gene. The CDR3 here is CASSPTDRGPGQPQHF. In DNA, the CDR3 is TGTGCCAGCAGCCCTACGGACAGGGGGCCAGGTCAGCCCCAGCATTTT.

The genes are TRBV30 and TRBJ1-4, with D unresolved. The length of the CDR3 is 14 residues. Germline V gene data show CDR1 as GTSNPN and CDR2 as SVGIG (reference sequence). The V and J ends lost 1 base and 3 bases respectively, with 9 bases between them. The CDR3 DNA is TGTGCCTGGAGTGGACGGGAGTCTAATGAAAAACTGTTTTTT. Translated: CAWSGRESNEKLFF.

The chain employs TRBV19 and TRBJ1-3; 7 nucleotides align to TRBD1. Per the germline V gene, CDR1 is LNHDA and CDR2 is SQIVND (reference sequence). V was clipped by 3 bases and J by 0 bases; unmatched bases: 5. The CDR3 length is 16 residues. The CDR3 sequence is CASSIPGQHSGNTIYF. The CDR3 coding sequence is TGTGCCAGTAGTATCCCGGGACAGCACTCTGGAAACACCATATATTTT.

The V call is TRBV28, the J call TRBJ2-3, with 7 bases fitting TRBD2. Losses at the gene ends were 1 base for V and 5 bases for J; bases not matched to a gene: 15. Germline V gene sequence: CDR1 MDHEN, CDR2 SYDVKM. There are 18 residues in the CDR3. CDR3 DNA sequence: TGTGCCAGCAGTTTATTAAACTCACCGGGACTACGTGAAGATACGCAGTATTTT. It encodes CASSLLNSPGLREDTQYF.

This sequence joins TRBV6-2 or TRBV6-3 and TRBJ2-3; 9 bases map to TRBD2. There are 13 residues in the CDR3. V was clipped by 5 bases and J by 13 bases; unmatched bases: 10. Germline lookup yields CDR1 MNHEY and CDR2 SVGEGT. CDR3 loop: CASSTPGGGAEYF. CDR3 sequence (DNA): TGTGCCAGCAGTACACCTGGCGGGGGGGCCGAGTATTTT.

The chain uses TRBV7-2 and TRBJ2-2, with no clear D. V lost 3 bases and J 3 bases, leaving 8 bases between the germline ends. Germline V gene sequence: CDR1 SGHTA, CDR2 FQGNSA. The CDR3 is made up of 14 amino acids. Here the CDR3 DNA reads TGTGCCAGCAGCTTTACAGATTACACCGGGGAGCTGTTTTTT. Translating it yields CASSFTDYTGELFF.